The sequence of this T cell receptor beta chain was determined in a study of blood T cell repertoires in COVID-19. Background on the study: Nucleic acid was either cDNA or gDNA, and it came from T cells, B-cell-depleted T cells, or PBMCs.

V was pared by 5 bases and J by 5 bases, with 7 bases between. Looked up from germline, CDR1 is SGHAT and CDR2 is FQNNGV. The CDR3 has 12 residues. Source study methods: Amplification with reference gene primers provided the estimates of nucleated cell counts. Data came from immunoSEQ multiplex PCR; TCRdb stores just in-frame clones and leaves some out. V, J and clone size are those of that table, while D and trimming were read from the DNA. This sample has 95,000 to 150,000 clones, with more than 75% found just once. Material: peripheral blood. The rearrangement joins TRBV11-2 to TRBJ2-4; D remains unclear. The TCR was taken from a man aged 60 to 75 with acute or convalescent COVID-19. Here the CDR3 reads CASSMTENIQYF. Written as DNA, the CDR3 is TGTGCCAGCAGCATGACTGAAAACATTCAGTACTTC.